The 29 T cell receptor beta chains below all came from one sample that was sequenced in a study of blood T cell repertoires in COVID-19 (dated by TCRdb to the early 2020s). To prepare the library, the immunoSEQ multiplex PCR assay was applied. The source is immuneACCESS, and TCRdb retained only in-frame sequences with V and J called. Part of the clones is not carried over; for the studies checked, unresolved V genes explain less than half of this, and the remainder is unexplained. A total of more than 80,000 clones appear in this sample, around 81% of them only once. The ten largest clones add up to about 2% of the sample. Sample: peripheral blood. The receptors derive from an older woman with acute or convalescent COVID-19.

This chain joins TRBV5-1 and TRBJ2-2; unclear D gene. The CDR3 is 14 residues long. Trimming cost V 2 bases and J 7 bases, with 12 bases left between them. Germline V lookup: CDR1 SGHRS, CDR2 YFSETQ. CDR3 sequence: CASSFTSNLGELFF. In DNA, the CDR3 is TGCGCCAGCAGCTTTACCAGTAACCTCGGGGAGCTGTTTTTT.

The chain joins TRBV13 to TRBJ2-7, with TRBD1 identical over 9 bases. J lost 6 bases, V lost 6 bases, and 9 bases had no gene match. The germline gives CDR1 PRHDT, CDR2 FYEKMQ (reference sequence). The CDR3 totals 14 residues. The CDR3 region has the DNA TGTGCCAGCAGACACGCCGGGACAGGGCCCGAGCAGTACTTC. Translation gives CASRHAGTGPEQYF.

The rearrangement uses TRBV4-2 and TRBJ1-5; 7 bases match TRBD1. V dropped 2 bases and J dropped 4; count of bases not matched to a gene: 5. The CDR3 is 15 residues long. Germline V gene lookup returns CDR1 LGHNA and CDR2 YNFKEQ. The CDR3 here is CASSQMTGNNQPQHF. CDR3 nucleotide sequence: TGTGCCAGCAGCCAAATGACAGGGAATAATCAGCCCCAGCATTTT.

The chain uses TRBV29-1 and TRBJ2-7, with 9 bases fitting TRBD1. The CDR3 is 14 amino acids. The germline V gene encodes CDR1 SQVTM and CDR2 ANQGSEA. The trim removed 5 bases at V and 2 bases at J, leaving 7 bases unmatched. The CDR3 DNA reads as TGCAGCGTTCCAAGACAGGGGGGAACCTACGAGCAGTACTTC. As protein: CSVPRQGGTYEQYF.

V usage is TRBV5-1 and J usage is TRBJ1-1, with a weak D call TRBD1 (6 bases). CDR3 length: 15 residues. Germline V gene sequence: CDR1 SGHRS, CDR2 YFSETQ. Trimming cost V 0 bases and J 5 bases, with 14 bases left between them. The CDR3 DNA is TGCGCCAGCAGCTTGGAGGTAGGGGGTTGGACTGAAGCTTTCTTT. Protein product: CASSLEVGGWTEAFF.

Written as DNA, the CDR3 is TGTGCCAGCTCACAGGGGGGGAGAAATAGCAATCAGCCCCAGCATTTT. This translates into CASSQGGRNSNQPQHF. This chain connects TRBV18 to TRBJ1-5; weak D call: TRBD1 (6 bases). The CDR3 consists of 16 residues. V was shortened by 4 bases and J by 0 bases, with 13 bases between the two germline ends. In germline, CDR1 is KGHSH, CDR2 LQKENI.

J is TRBJ1-5 and V is TRBV6-5; D is ambiguous. The CDR3 has 15 amino acids. Trimming removed 0 bases from V and 0 bases from J, with 6 bases in between. Germline V CDR1 and CDR2: MNHEY, SVGAGI. DNA of the CDR3: TGTGCCAGCAGTTACTCACTGAATAGCAATCAGCCCCAGCATTTT. This translates into CASSYSLNSNQPQHF.

The V call is TRBV5-1, the J call TRBJ2-2; 8 bases align to TRBD1. V shed 2 bases, J shed 5 bases, and the junction held 5 bases outside the gene matches. The V gene's germline CDR1 is SGHRS and CDR2 YFSETQ. The CDR3 sequence is 15 residues long. The CDR3 region is CASSLDRGETGELFF. In DNA, the CDR3 is TGCGCCAGCAGCTTAGACAGGGGTGAGACCGGGGAGCTGTTTTTT.

The chain joins TRBV30 to TRBJ1-2, with D possibly being TRBD1 (6 bases). V lost 4 bases to trimming and J lost 5 bases, with 14 bases between them. CDR1 and CDR2 from the germline V gene are GTSNPN and SVGIG (reference sequence). CDR3 length equals 13 residues. The CDR3 loop reads CAWNWNRAYGYTF. CDR3 in DNA: TGTGCCTGGAACTGGAACAGGGCATATGGCTACACCTTC.

J is TRBJ1-2 and V is TRBV19; D is undetermined. Germline V lookup: CDR1 LNHDA, CDR2 SQIVND (reference sequence). The CDR3 covers 15 residues. Trimming pared 2 bases from V and 8 bases from J, leaving 18 bases between. CDR3 loop: CASSISNSPAGGYTF. CDR3 DNA sequence: TGTGCCAGTAGTATAAGTAACTCACCGGCGGGGGGCTACACCTTC.

The genes are TRBV9 and TRBJ2-3; 8 bases are a match to TRBD2. This CDR3 comprises 13 residues. Germline CDR1 reads SGDLS; CDR2 reads YYNGEE. The V gene end was trimmed by 4 bases and the J gene end by 6 bases; junction bases not matched to a gene: 4. CDR3 region: CASSPGGFDTQYF. The CDR3, as DNA: TGTGCCAGCAGCCCGGGGGGGTTCGATACGCAGTATTTT.

This chain joins TRBV9 and TRBJ2-3, with D possibly TRBD2 on 5 matching bases. Germline CDR1 reads SGDLS; CDR2 reads YYNGEE. V was clipped by 3 bases and J by 2 bases, with 16 bases between them. The CDR3 extends over 16 amino acids. The CDR3 reads CASSEFARLPTDTQYF. The DNA for the CDR3 is TGTGCCAGCAGCGAGTTCGCTAGACTACCCACAGATACGCAGTATTTT.

V is TRBV30 and J is TRBJ2-2; 10 bases are shared with TRBD1. V gave up 7 bases and J gave up 6 bases; unmatched junction bases: 2. The V gene's germline CDR1 is GTSNPN and CDR2 SVGIG (reference sequence). The CDR3 runs 12 residues. The CDR3 coding sequence is TGTGCCTTGACAGGGGGCCCCGGGGAGCTGTTTTTT. Amino acids: CALTGGPGELFF.

The gene calls are TRBV7-3 and TRBJ2-2; 7 nucleotides match TRBD2. In germline, CDR1 is SGHTA, CDR2 FQGTGA. The CDR3 runs 16 residues. The trim removed 5 bases at V and 3 bases at J, leaving 9 bases unmatched. CDR3 bases: TGTGCCAGCAGCCGAGGAGCGGGAAGGGACACCGGGGAGCTGTTTTTT. Translating it yields CASSRGAGRDTGELFF.

This clone was counted a single time. The rearrangement joins TRBV28 to TRBJ1-4; TRBD1 aligns across 11 bases. CDR1 and CDR2 from the germline V gene are MDHEN and SYDVKM. V trimming: 8 bases; J trimming: 10 bases; junction bases outside the gene matches: 9. The CDR3 has 14 amino acids. Here the CDR3 reads CASRGQGALVKLFF. CDR3 DNA: TGTGCCAGCCGCGGACAGGGGGCGCTTGTAAAACTGTTTTTT.

This clone was detected only once. The chain is built from TRBV4-1 and TRBJ2-7; 7 bases match TRBD2. The CDR3 runs to 16 residues. The germline CDR1 and CDR2 sequences are MGHRA and YSYEKL. The V segment lost 1 base and the J segment 3 bases; nucleotides outside the gene matches: 9. The CDR3 is CASSQGASGAHYEQYF. CDR3 nucleotide sequence: TGCGCCAGCAGCCAAGGGGCTAGCGGAGCCCACTACGAGCAGTACTTC.

This clone was seen a handful of times. V and J are TRBV5-6 and TRBJ1-5; D remains ambiguous. Per germline, CDR1 SGHDT and CDR2 YYEEEE. Trimming took 3 bases from V and 2 from J, leaving 9 bases between them. This CDR3 is built from 14 residues. The CDR3 DNA sequence: TGTGCCAGCAGCTGGGCCAACGGCAATCAGCCCCAGCATTTT. Amino acid sequence: CASSWANGNQPQHF.

This chain joins TRBV5-4 and TRBJ1-3, with 8 bases that match TRBD1. CDR1 is SGHNT, CDR2 YYREEE, per germline (reference sequence). Trimming removed 1 base from V and 3 bases from J; junction bases left unmatched: 3. The CDR3 totals 15 residues. CDR3 amino acids: CASSLPGGLGNTIYF. In nucleotides, the CDR3 is TGTGCCAGCAGCTTGCCAGGGGGCCTTGGAAACACCATATATTTT. Drawing the rest from reference TRBV5-4 and TRBJ1-3, the complete variable domain is ETGVTQSPTHLIKTRGQQVTLRCSSQSGHNTVSWYQQALGQGPQFIFQYYREEENGRGNFPPRFSGLQFPNYSSELNVNALELDDSALYLCASSLPGGLGNTIYFGEGSWLTVV.

The chain links TRBV5-1 to TRBJ2-5; 7 bases fit TRBD2. Trimming removed 9 bases from V and 5 bases from J; junction bases left unmatched: 13. Germline V gene lookup returns CDR1 SGHRS and CDR2 YFSETQ. The CDR3 loop spans 14 amino acids. Here the CDR3 reads CATTERGGAETQYF. The DNA for the CDR3 is TGCGCCACCACTGAACGGGGAGGGGCGGAGACCCAGTACTTC.

This clone was observed a handful of times. The chain joins TRBV19 to TRBJ1-5; 9 positions agree with TRBD1. V lost 5 bases and J lost 5; bases outside the gene matches: 7. CDR3 length: 15 amino acids. Looked up from germline, CDR1 is LNHDA and CDR2 is SQIVND (reference sequence). For the CDR3, the DNA is TGTGCCAGTAGTGAATTAACAGGGGGCTATCAGCCCCAGCATTTT. Protein sequence: CASSELTGGYQPQHF.

V is TRBV10-2 and J is TRBJ2-7; D perhaps matches TRBD2 (5 bases). Germline CDR1 and CDR2: WSHSY and SAAADI. Trimming shortened V by 7 bases and J by 0 bases, and 19 bases separated the two germline ends. The CDR3 consists of 16 residues. This CDR3 reads CASNELQRAVSYEQYF. In nucleotides, the CDR3 is TGCGCCAGCAACGAACTACAGCGAGCGGTCTCCTACGAGCAGTACTTC.

The chain combines TRBV11-2 with TRBJ1-1; tentative D call: TRBD1 (6 bases). V lost 0 bases and J 3 bases, leaving 14 bases between the germline ends. Germline V lookup: CDR1 SGHAT, CDR2 FQNNGV. This CDR3 has 16 amino acids. CDR3 loop: CASSLEGGPPDTEAFF. The DNA of the CDR3 is TGTGCCAGCAGCTTAGAGGGGGGGCCCCCGGACACTGAAGCTTTCTTT.

The chain employs TRBV3-1 (or the pseudogene TRBV3-2) and TRBJ1-2; possible D gene TRBD1, 6 bases. The CDR3 length is 15 residues. The V end lost 4 bases, the J end lost 7 bases, and 19 bases lay between the germline ends. The germline gives CDR1 LGHDT, CDR2 YNNKEL (reference sequence). The CDR3 sequence: CASSPFPGGAGGYTF. The CDR3 nucleotides are TGTGCCAGCAGCCCCTTCCCCGGGGGGGCAGGTGGCTACACCTTC.

This chain's CDR3 is CASSLGGQGYNEQFF. CDR3 sequence (DNA): TGTGCCAGCAGCTTAGGAGGACAGGGATACAATGAGCAGTTCTTC. The gene calls are TRBV7-9 and TRBJ2-1; the match to TRBD1 covers 8 bases. With V trimmed by 1 base and J by 4 bases, 3 bases remained unmatched. Germline loops: CDR1 SEHNR, CDR2 FQNEAQ (reference sequence). The CDR3 length is 15 residues.

The chain employs TRBV2 and TRBJ1-2; D remains unclear. The ends were cut back, 3 bases at V and 4 bases at J, with 9 bases in the middle. CDR3 length: 13 amino acids. The V gene's germline CDR1 is SNHLY and CDR2 FYNNEI. This CDR3 is CASSDPTAYGYTF. The CDR3 DNA reads TGTGCCAGCAGTGACCCCACAGCCTATGGCTACACCTTC. Supplemented by reference TRBV2 and TRBJ1-2, the full variable domain reads EPEVTQTPSHQVTQMGQEVILRCVPISNHLYFYWYRQILGQKVEFLVSFYNNEISEKSEIFDDQFSVERPDGSNFTLKIRSTKLEDSAMYFCASSDPTAYGYTFGSGTRLTVV.

The chain employs TRBV4-1 and TRBJ2-5, with a tentative D call TRBD1 (6 bases). CDR1 and CDR2 (germline): MGHRA, YSYEKL. This CDR3 region has 14 residues. Trimming took 2 bases from V and 1 from J, leaving 8 bases between them. CDR3 nucleotide sequence: TGCGCCAGCAGCCAATCGGACAGCCAAGAGACCCAGTACTTC. This sequence encodes CASSQSDSQETQYF.

The V gene is TRBV5-1, the J gene TRBJ2-2; no firm D call. The germline gives CDR1 SGHRS, CDR2 YFSETQ. The CDR3 length is 13 residues. Trimming took 0 bases from V and 7 from J, leaving 7 bases between them. CDR3 sequence: CASSLDGVGELFF. In DNA form, the CDR3 reads TGCGCCAGCAGCTTGGATGGAGTCGGGGAGCTGTTTTTT.

This clone was picked up one time. V gene TRBV3-1 (or the pseudogene TRBV3-2) combines with J gene TRBJ2-4; 7 bases match TRBD1. CDR1 and CDR2 (germline): LGHDT, YNNKEL (reference sequence). This CDR3 has 13 residues. V lost 4 bases to trimming and J lost 10 bases; unmatched junction nucleotides: 7. The CDR3 nucleotides read TGTGCCAGCAGCCTCCGGGACAGAGGAATTCAGTACTTC. Translating it yields CASSLRDRGIQYF.

This clone was observed a single time. The chain uses TRBV2 and TRBJ2-7, with D possibly matching TRBD2 (6 bases). Trimming cost V 11 bases and J 1 base, with 15 bases left between them. The CDR3 runs 13 residues. Germline loops: CDR1 SNHLY, CDR2 FYNNEI. The CDR3 nucleotides are TGTGCCGGGGGGTTACTAGGATCCTACGAGCAGTACTTC. Amino acids: CAGGLLGSYEQYF.